Following are 11 T cell receptor beta chains from one sample sequenced in a study of neurological immune-mediated disorders (dated by TCRdb to 2018 to 2020). Library preparation was by 5' RACE. Sequenced on an Illumina HiSeq 2500. TCRdb ran its own pipeline on the public reads, namely fastp trimming at Q25 and MiXCR clone calling, and kept in-frame beta chains. Rows merge per CDR3 protein into single entries with the most common DNA and genes. For this sample the table gives about 87,000 distinct CDR3 sequences, of which roughly 3.3% were detected only once. Just under 3% of the sample comes from the top ten. Sample: PBMCs. These receptors all stem from a woman in her forties or fifties with multiple sclerosis.

About this clonotype: This could be a read error, since a much larger clone is one nucleotide away. V gene TRBV5-1 combines with J gene TRBJ1-1; D unclear. The CDR3 consists of 13 residues. The germline V gene encodes CDR1 SGHRS and CDR2 YFSETQ. As DNA, the CDR3 is TGCGCCAGCGGCGAGGGTGGTGGCACTGAAGATTTCTTT. It yields the protein CASGEGGGTEDFF.

Ten or more counts support this clonotype. V and J are TRBV4-1 and TRBJ1-6, with 7 bases that match TRBD1. Germline-derived CDR1 and CDR2 are MGHRA and YSYEKL. The CDR3 is 19 amino acids. The trim removed 1 base at V and 8 bases at J, leaving 17 bases unmatched. In DNA form, the CDR3 reads TGCGCCAGCAGCCAAGCCCGGGGCCGGGGACAGCCTGGAGATTCACCCCTCCACTTT. It yields the protein CASSQARGRGQPGDSPLHF.

This clonotype has ten or more counts. The gene calls are TRBV29-1 and TRBJ2-7, with 7 nucleotides matching TRBD2. This CDR3 is 14 amino acids long. Germline lookup yields CDR1 SQVTM and CDR2 ANQGSEA. With V trimmed by 0 bases and J by 7 bases, 9 bases remained unmatched. CDR3 region: CSVEDRRTSFEQYF. The DNA of the CDR3 is TGCAGCGTTGAAGATCGACGGACTAGTTTTGAGCAGTACTTC.

This clonotype was picked up many times. This chain joins TRBV20-1 and TRBJ2-7, with D perhaps TRBD2 (6 bases). Trimming took off 0 bases at V and 1 base at J, with 10 bases between the two ends. The CDR3 sequence is 14 residues long. Germline V gene data show CDR1 as DFQATT and CDR2 as SNEGSKA (reference sequence). CDR3 amino acids: CSARDRRGSYEQYF. The CDR3 DNA is TGCAGTGCTAGAGATCGGCGGGGATCCTACGAGCAGTACTTC.

This clonotype was seen many times. The rearrangement joins TRBV20-1 to TRBJ2-3; a weak D match, TRBD2 (6 bases). Germline V gives CDR1 DFQATT, CDR2 SNEGSKA (reference sequence). This CDR3 is 11 amino acids long. The V gene lost 3 bases and the J gene lost 9 bases, with 10 bases spanning the gap. CDR3 loop: CSASPAGTQYF. DNA of the CDR3: TGCAGTGCTAGCCCGGCGGGGACGCAGTATTTT.

In its sample, this clonotype was seen many times. J is TRBJ1-1 and V is TRBV20-1; D is ambiguous. CDR1 and CDR2 (germline): DFQATT, SNEGSKA (reference sequence). The CDR3 has 12 residues. V was clipped by 0 bases and J by 3 bases, with 5 bases between them. CDR3 DNA: TGCAGTGCTAGAGAACTGCACACTGAAGCTTTCTTT. Translated, it gives CSARELHTEAFF.

This clonotype has just a few counts. It may be a read error: a sequence one base away is much more abundant. The J gene is TRBJ2-7, the V gene TRBV19; TRBD1 matches 7 bases. With 9 bases clipped from V and 6 bases from J, the junction kept 11 bases outside the gene matches. Germline V gene lookup returns CDR1 LNHDA and CDR2 SQIVND (reference sequence). This CDR3 has 13 residues. In DNA, the CDR3 is TGTGCCAGCCGTGATAAGGGGGCGCGCGAGCAGTACTTC. Protein product: CASRDKGAREQYF.

This clonotype was seen ten or more times. This chain links TRBV7-2 with TRBJ1-1; D might be TRBD1 (5 bases). Per germline, CDR1 SGHTA and CDR2 FQGNSA. The CDR3 totals 13 residues. The ends were cut back, 4 bases at V and 6 bases at J, with 12 bases in the middle. The CDR3 DNA reads as TGTGCCAGCAGCTCCGGCAGGGTGGCTGAAGCTTTCTTT. It is translated as CASSSGRVAEAFF.

This clonotype appeared many times. The chain joins TRBV7-6 to TRBJ2-7, with 7 bases lining up with TRBD2. The germline gives CDR1 SGHVS, CDR2 FNYEAQ. The CDR3 consists of 13 residues. V was clipped by 2 bases and J by 3 bases; unmatched bases: 1. In DNA, the CDR3 is TGTGCCAGCAGCTTATCGGGGGGCTACGAGCAGTACTTC. Its translation: CASSLSGGYEQYF. The complete variable domain, with remaining parts taken from reference TRBV7-6 and TRBJ2-7, reads GAGVSQSPRYKVTKRGQDVALRCDPISGHVSLYWYRQALGQGPEFLTYFNYEAQQDKSGLPNDRFSAERPEGSISTLTIQRTEQRDSAMYRCASSLSGGYEQYFGPGTRLTVT.

This chain connects TRBV20-1 to TRBJ1-5; 8 positions match TRBD1. Germline lookup yields CDR1 DFQATT and CDR2 SNEGSKA (reference sequence). V was pared by 4 bases and J by 7 bases, with 9 bases of the junction left unmatched. This CDR3 has 14 amino acids. As DNA, the CDR3 is TGCAGTGCTAACAGGGGGGGCGGGGGACAGCCCCAGCATTTT. Translation: CSANRGGGGQPQHF.

This clonotype was counted at least ten times. The V and J genes are TRBV4-3 and TRBJ1-3; D ambiguous. V lost 0 bases to trimming and J lost 4 bases, with 10 bases between them. The length of the CDR3 is 15 residues. Germline V gives CDR1 LGHNA, CDR2 YSLEER. CDR3 sequence: CASSQDPGVGNTIYF. The CDR3 DNA reads TGCGCCAGCAGCCAAGATCCTGGGGTCGGAAACACCATATATTTT.